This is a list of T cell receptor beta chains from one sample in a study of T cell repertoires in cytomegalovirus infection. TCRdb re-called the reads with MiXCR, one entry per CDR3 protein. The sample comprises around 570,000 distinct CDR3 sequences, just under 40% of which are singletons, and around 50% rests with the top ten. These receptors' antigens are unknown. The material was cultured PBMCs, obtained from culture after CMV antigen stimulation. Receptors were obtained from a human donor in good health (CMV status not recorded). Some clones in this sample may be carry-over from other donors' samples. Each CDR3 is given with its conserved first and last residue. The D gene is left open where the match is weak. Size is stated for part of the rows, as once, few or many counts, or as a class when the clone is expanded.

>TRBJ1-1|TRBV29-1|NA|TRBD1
CSVEDHRGLGGNTEAFF
TGCAGCGTTGAAGACCACAGGGGGCTAGGAGGGAACACTGAAGCTTTCTTT
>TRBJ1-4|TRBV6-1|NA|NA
CASSESHGRANEKLFF
TGTGCCAGCAGTGAAAGCCATGGACGGGCTAATGAAAAACTGTTTTTT
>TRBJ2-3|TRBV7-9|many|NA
CASSISGGADTQYF
TGTGCCAGCAGCATCTCAGGGGGGGCAGATACGCAGTATTTT
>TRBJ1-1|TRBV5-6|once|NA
CASSWEGANTEAFF
TGTGCCAGCAGCTGGGAGGGCGCGAACACTGAAGCTTTCTTT
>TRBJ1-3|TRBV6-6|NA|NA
CASSVYYNGNTIYF
TGTGCCAGCAGTGTGTACTACAACGGAAACACCATATATTTT
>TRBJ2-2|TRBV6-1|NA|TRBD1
CASRGQGTGELFF
TGTGCCAGCAGAGGACAGGGGACCGGGGAGCTGTTTTTT
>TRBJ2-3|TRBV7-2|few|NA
CASSSSITDTQYF
TGTGCCAGCAGCTCATCCATTACAGATACGCAGTATTTT
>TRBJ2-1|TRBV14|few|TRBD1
CASSPPGQGYYNEQFF
TGTGCCAGCAGCCCGCCGGGACAGGGATATTACAATGAGCAGTTCTTC
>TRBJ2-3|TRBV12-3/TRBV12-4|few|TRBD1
CASSSQRQGVDTQYF
TGTGCCAGCAGTTCTCAGAGACAGGGGGTCGATACGCAGTATTTT
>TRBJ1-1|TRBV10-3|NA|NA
CAIKEGGEAFF
TGTGCCATCAAGGAGGGGGGTGAAGCTTTCTTT
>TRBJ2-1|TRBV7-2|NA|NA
CASSLYRGSSSYNEQFF
TGTGCCAGCAGCTTATACCGGGGGTCGAGCTCCTACAATGAGCAGTTCTTC
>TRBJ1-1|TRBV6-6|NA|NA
CASSPFSPEAFF
TGTGCCAGCAGCCCGTTCTCCCCTGAAGCTTTCTTT
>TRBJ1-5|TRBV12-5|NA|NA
CASGLVLSRGAGAVGNQPQHF
TGTGCTAGTGGTTTGGTACTCAGCCGCGGGGCCGGCGCCGTCGGCAATCAGCCCCAGCATTTT
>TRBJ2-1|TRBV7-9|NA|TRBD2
CASSPPGTSGGSEQFF
TGTGCCAGCAGCCCTCCCGGGACTAGCGGGGGATCAGAGCAGTTCTTC
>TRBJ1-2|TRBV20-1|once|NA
CSAIRQPGAYDGYTF
TGCAGTGCTATTAGACAGCCGGGGGCCTATGATGGCTACACCTTC
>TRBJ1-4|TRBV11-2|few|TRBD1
CASSPTHPGTVLNEKLFF
TGTGCCAGCAGTCCAACACATCCCGGGACAGTTTTGAATGAAAAACTGTTTTTT
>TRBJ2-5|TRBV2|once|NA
CASMRDRQKETQYF
TGTGCCAGCATGCGGGACCGACAAAAAGAGACCCAGTACTTC